This T cell receptor beta chain was obtained from a study of blood T cell repertoires in COVID-19. In the study overall: Italy, Spain and the United States were the sources of the convalescent and acute COVID-19 samples. T cells, B-cell-depleted T cells, or PBMCs supplied cDNA or gDNA.

The CDR3 loop spans 15 amino acids. Unmatched junction bases numbered 4, after V lost 7 bases and J lost 0 bases. The germline CDR1 and CDR2 sequences are LNHDA and SQIVND (reference sequence). As handled by the study authors: It was from reference gene primer amplification that nucleated cell counts were estimated. Assay: immunoSEQ multiplex PCR; the TCRdb copy retains only in-frame clones and omits some. V and J calls plus clone size are reproduced from that table; the DNA served to infer D and trimming. This table has fewer than 300,000 clones, approximately 82% appearing once. The sample was peripheral blood. The rearrangement uses TRBV19 and TRBJ2-1; TRBD2 matches at 9 bases. This receptor was obtained from a woman aged 70-85 years with active or convalescent COVID-19. CDR3 nucleotides: TGTGCCAGTACGCGGCGGGAGGGCTCCTACAATGAGCAGTTCTTC. It codes for CASTRREGSYNEQFF.